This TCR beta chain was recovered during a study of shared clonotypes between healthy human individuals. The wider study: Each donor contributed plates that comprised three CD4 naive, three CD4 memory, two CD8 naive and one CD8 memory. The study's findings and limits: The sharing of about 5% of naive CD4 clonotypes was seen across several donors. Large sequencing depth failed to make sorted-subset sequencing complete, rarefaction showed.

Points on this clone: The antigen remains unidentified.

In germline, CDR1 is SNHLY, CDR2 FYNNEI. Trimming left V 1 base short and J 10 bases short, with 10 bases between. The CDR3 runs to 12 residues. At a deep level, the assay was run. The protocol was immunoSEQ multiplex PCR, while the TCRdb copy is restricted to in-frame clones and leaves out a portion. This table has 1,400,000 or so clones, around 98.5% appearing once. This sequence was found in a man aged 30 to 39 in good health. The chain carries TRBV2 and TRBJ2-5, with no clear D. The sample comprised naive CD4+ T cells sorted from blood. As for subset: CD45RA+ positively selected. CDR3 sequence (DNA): TGTGCCAGCAGTGAAGGCTCCGGGCTCCAGTACTTC. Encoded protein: CASSEGSGLQYF.